The 18 T cell receptor beta chains below come from one sample, sequenced in a study of shared clonotypes between healthy human individuals. Libraries were prepared by immunoSEQ multiplex PCR; TCRdb keeps only in-frame clonotypes and omits some of them. The sample holds around 700,000 clones, approximately 73% seen once. The source material was memory CD4+ T cells sorted from blood. The subset was: CD45RA-negative fraction. Source of these receptors: a woman aged 25 to 39 in good health.

The rearrangement uses TRBV15 and TRBJ2-2; 7 nucleotides agree with TRBD2. The V gene end was trimmed by 4 bases and the J gene end by 5 bases; junction bases not matched to a gene: 4. Germline CDR1 and CDR2: LNHNV and YYDKDF (reference sequence). This CDR3 comprises 14 residues. The CDR3 loop reads CATSIGTTTGELFF. The DNA for the CDR3 is TGTGCCACCAGCATAGGGACTACAACCGGGGAGCTGTTTTTT.

This clone was detected a few times. The genes are TRBV2 and TRBJ2-2; either TRBD1 or TRBD2 may supply D (5 bases each). Trimming shortened V by 10 bases and J by 7 bases, and 13 bases separated the two germline ends. This CDR3 spans 12 amino acids. Germline CDR1 is SNHLY and CDR2 is FYNNEI. CDR3 DNA: TGTGCCACGACGGGGCGCGGCGGGGAGCTGTTTTTT. Its translation is CATTGRGGELFF.

This clone appeared once. The V call is TRBV4-1, the J call TRBJ2-3; D might be TRBD2 (5 bases). The germline gives CDR1 MGHRA, CDR2 YSYEKL. There are 19 residues in the CDR3. V was pared by 1 base and J by 0 bases, with 20 bases between. The chain's CDR3 is CASSQARSLGRTSTDTQYF. Here the CDR3 DNA reads TGCGCCAGCAGCCAAGCAAGATCCCTCGGTCGGACTAGCACAGATACGCAGTATTTT.

This clone was recorded a few times. The CDR3 DNA reads as TGTGCCAGCAGCTTAGTCTTCAGCGGGACCTACGAGCAGTACTTC. Translating it yields CASSLVFSGTYEQYF. The chain couples TRBV7-2 to TRBJ2-7; 7 nucleotides line up with TRBD2. The germline V gene has CDR1 SGHTA and CDR2 FQGNSA. V was clipped by 1 base and J by 2 bases; unmatched bases: 5. CDR3 length equals 15 residues.

V and J are TRBV5-4 and TRBJ1-2; perhaps TRBD1 as D (6 bases). Trimming pared 4 bases from V and 8 bases from J, leaving 18 bases between. The germline V gene has CDR1 SGHNT and CDR2 YYREEE (reference sequence). The CDR3 is 14 amino acids. CDR3 loop: CASSPPDRVNGYTF. CDR3 DNA: TGTGCCAGCAGCCCCCCGGACAGAGTCAACGGCTACACCTTC.

J is TRBJ2-6 and V is TRBV11-2; possibly TRBD1 for D (5 bases). Germline CDR1 is SGHAT and CDR2 is FQNNGV. With 4 bases removed from V and 0 bases from J, the gap between germline ends came to 10 bases. There are 16 residues in the CDR3. CDR3 bases: TGTGCCAGCAGCTCCCCCCAGGGCTCTGGGGCCAACGTCCTGACTTTC. It is translated as CASSSPQGSGANVLTF.

The gene calls are TRBV7-3 and TRBJ2-7, with 14 positions matching TRBD2. Germline lookup yields CDR1 SGHTA and CDR2 FQGTGA. The CDR3 is 15 amino acids. V shed 4 bases and J 6 bases; nucleotides not matched to a gene: 5. The chain's CDR3 is CASSSGLAGGGEQYF. CDR3 nucleotide sequence: TGTGCCAGCAGCTCTGGACTAGCGGGAGGAGGCGAGCAGTACTTC.

The V gene is TRBV2, the J gene TRBJ2-1; 10 bases align to TRBD2. The CDR3 is 16 residues long. With 3 bases clipped from V and 0 bases from J, the junction kept 2 bases outside the gene matches. Germline V gene data show CDR1 as SNHLY and CDR2 as FYNNEI. CDR3 amino acids: CASSDPSGGSYNEQFF. The DNA for the CDR3 is TGTGCCAGCAGTGATCCTAGCGGGGGCTCCTACAATGAGCAGTTCTTC. The complete variable domain, with remaining parts taken from reference TRBV2 and TRBJ2-1, reads EPEVTQTPSHQVTQMGQEVILRCVPISNHLYFYWYRQILGQKVEFLVSFYNNEISEKSEIFDDQFSVERPDGSNFTLKIRSTKLEDSAMYFCASSDPSGGSYNEQFFGPGTRLTVL.

This clone came up a few times. The chain recombines TRBV19 with TRBJ2-2; D uncertain. Trimming pared 7 bases from V and 1 base from J, leaving 10 bases between. This CDR3 spans 14 amino acids. Germline V gives CDR1 LNHDA, CDR2 SQIVND (reference sequence). In DNA form, the CDR3 reads TGTGCCAGTAAAGGCGCAAGGAACACCGGGGAGCTGTTTTTT. It codes for CASKGARNTGELFF.

This rearrangement joins TRBV29-1 to TRBJ2-5; perhaps TRBD2 as D (7 bases). This CDR3 region has 14 residues. Germline lookup yields CDR1 SQVTM and CDR2 ANQGSEA. V gave up 6 bases and J gave up 5 bases, with 19 bases separating them. In DNA form, the CDR3 reads TGCAGCGTCGTCCTCGGGGGGCACGGGGAGACCCAGTACTTC. Protein product: CSVVLGGHGETQYF.

This rearrangement joins TRBV20-1 to TRBJ2-7; D uncertain. This CDR3 has 10 amino acids. The V end lost 2 bases, the J end lost 8 bases, and 7 bases lay between the germline ends. Germline V gene lookup returns CDR1 DFQATT and CDR2 SNEGSKA (reference sequence). The CDR3 region is CSARYGQQYF. The DNA of the CDR3 is TGCAGTGCTAGATATGGGCAGCAGTACTTC.

The chain carries TRBV11-2 and TRBJ1-1; 8 bases line up with TRBD1. CDR1 and CDR2 from the germline V gene are SGHAT and FQNNGV. V lost 1 base and J lost 4; bases outside the gene matches: 5. The CDR3 extends over 15 amino acids. CDR3 amino acids: CASSLARGLRTEAFF. The CDR3 region has the DNA TGTGCCAGCAGCTTAGCCAGGGGGCTGCGCACTGAAGCTTTCTTT.

The chain employs TRBV28 and TRBJ2-7, with D tentatively TRBD2 (5 bases). The germline V gene has CDR1 MDHEN and CDR2 SYDVKM. This CDR3 is 12 amino acids long. Deletions cut 7 bases from V and 5 bases from J, with 12 bases between. CDR3 sequence reads: CASTPGYNEQYF. The CDR3 bases are TGTGCCAGCACCCCGGGGTACAACGAGCAGTACTTC.

This clone was seen a few times. The sample holds other DNA sequences that translate to the same CDR3. The CDR3 DNA is TGCGCCAGCAGCTTGGCGGGCTCCTACAATGAGCAGTTCTTC. This gives the protein CASSLAGSYNEQFF. V is TRBV5-1 and J is TRBJ2-1; D gene ambiguous. Germline CDR1 SGHRS, CDR2 YFSETQ. The length of the CDR3 is 14 residues. V dropped 0 bases and J dropped 0 bases, with 4 bases sitting between them.

About this clone itself: At the DNA level, this CDR3 is encoded by other sequences in the same sample as well. The chain has TRBV2 and TRBJ2-3, with 12 bases matching TRBD2. V dropped 5 bases and J dropped 4; count of bases not matched to a gene: 4. CDR1 and CDR2 from the germline V gene are SNHLY and FYNNEI. This CDR3 has 15 residues. The CDR3 region is CASSRLAGVSDTQYF. CDR3 bases: TGTGCCAGCAGTCGACTAGCGGGAGTTTCAGATACGCAGTATTTT.

The J gene is TRBJ2-7, the V gene TRBV7-9, with D hard to call. Trimming stripped 5 bases from V and 2 bases from J, with 13 bases between. CDR1 and CDR2 (germline): SEHNR, FQNEAQ (reference sequence). CDR3 length equals 14 residues. The CDR3, as DNA: TGTGCCAGCAGCCCTATGCCCCGGGCCTACGAGCAGTACTTC. The encoded protein is CASSPMPRAYEQYF.

In regard to this clone: Other nucleotide sequences from this sample produce the same CDR3. The rearrangement links TRBV27 to TRBJ2-5; D not resolved. Per the germline V gene, CDR1 is MNHEY and CDR2 is SMNVEV (reference sequence). The CDR3 extends over 12 amino acids. V lost 2 bases to trimming and J lost 4 bases, with 5 bases between them. The CDR3 spells CASSLSGETQYF. The CDR3 nucleotides are TGTGCCAGCAGTTTAAGTGGAGAGACCCAGTACTTC.

The chain has TRBV27 and TRBJ2-1; 7 bases fit TRBD2. From germline, CDR1 is MNHEY and CDR2 SMNVEV (reference sequence). V shed 7 bases and J 4 bases; nucleotides not matched to a gene: 13. CDR3 length equals 16 residues. The CDR3 protein is CASNSPGLGKYNEQFF. Here the CDR3 DNA reads TGTGCCAGCAATTCCCCAGGACTAGGGAAATACAATGAGCAGTTCTTC.